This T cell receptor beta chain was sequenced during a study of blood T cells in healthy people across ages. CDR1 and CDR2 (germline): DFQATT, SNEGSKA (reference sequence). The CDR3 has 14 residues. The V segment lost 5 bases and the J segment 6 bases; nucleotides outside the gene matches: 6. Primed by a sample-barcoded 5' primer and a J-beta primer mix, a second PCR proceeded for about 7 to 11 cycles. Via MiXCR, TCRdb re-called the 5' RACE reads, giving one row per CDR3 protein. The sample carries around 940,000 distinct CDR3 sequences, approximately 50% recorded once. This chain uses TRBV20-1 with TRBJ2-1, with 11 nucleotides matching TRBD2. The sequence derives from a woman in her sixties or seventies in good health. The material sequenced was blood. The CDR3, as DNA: TGCAGTGCTTCCGGGACTAGCGGCCGCAATGAGCAGTTCTTC. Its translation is CSASGTSGRNEQFF.